What follows are 9 T cell receptor beta chains derived from one specimen sequenced in a study of PD-1 blockade in classical Hodgkin lymphoma (dated by TCRdb to the early 2020s). Preparation of the library involved the immunoSEQ multiplex PCR assay. TCRdb took this table from immuneACCESS and kept in-frame rearrangements with V and J called. Such tables lack part of the clones; where checked against another copy, unresolved V genes explain under half of the gap, and the rest is unexplained. This sample has more than 95,000 clones in its table, and approximately 90% of those were observed once. The ten largest clones take up around 19% of the sample. The meaning of the sample's time point label: cycle 4 day 1 (C4D1), after less than 7 weeks of nivolumab. Relapse after autologous stem cell transplantation had occurred in all trial patients, and cohorts A, B and C were distinguished by prior brentuximab vedotin exposure.

The sample in question was peripheral blood mononuclear cells (PBMCs), obtained before the fourth cycle of nivolumab. The receptor set was obtained from a human donor with classical Hodgkin lymphoma.

The V and J genes are TRBV6-4 and TRBJ2-3; D call uncertain. CDR3 length: 13 amino acids. Germline V CDR1 and CDR2: MRHNA, SNTAGT. The V end was cut by 2 bases, the J end by 2 bases, with 5 bases between. The CDR3 protein is CASSDQPTDTQYF. CDR3 coding DNA: TGTGCCAGCAGTGACCAACCCACAGATACGCAGTATTTT.

The chain carries TRBV27 and TRBJ1-2; D gene unclear. Per the germline V gene, CDR1 is MNHEY and CDR2 is SMNVEV (reference sequence). The CDR3 is made up of 13 amino acids. The germline V and J ends were trimmed by 5 bases and 8 bases, with 15 bases remaining between them. The DNA for the CDR3 is TGTGCCAGCAGTCCGGCTAGAAGCGGAGGCTACACCTTC. Amino acids: CASSPARSGGYTF.

The table lists this clone with a few counts. The chain carries TRBV7-9 and TRBJ1-1; no reliable D call. This CDR3 comprises 15 residues. Trimming shortened V by 3 bases and J by 1 base, and 12 bases separated the two germline ends. CDR1 and CDR2 (germline): SEHNR, FQNEAQ (reference sequence). The CDR3 is CASSFTNATNTEAFF. CDR3 coding DNA: TGTGCCAGCAGCTTTACTAATGCTACGAACACTGAAGCTTTCTTT.

This chain links TRBV4-1 with TRBJ1-1, with D possibly matching TRBD1 (6 bases). CDR1 MGHRA and CDR2 YSYEKL come from the germline V gene. V lost 5 bases and J 5 bases, leaving 15 bases between the germline ends. The CDR3 is made up of 14 amino acids. The CDR3 region is CASSLQGWGTEAFF. The CDR3 DNA sequence: TGCGCCAGCAGCTTACAGGGCTGGGGGACTGAAGCTTTCTTT.

The sample holds one count of this clone. The J gene is TRBJ2-7, the V gene TRBV9; 13 bases match TRBD2. The CDR3 is made up of 15 amino acids. In germline, CDR1 is SGDLS, CDR2 YYNGEE. J gave up 6 bases and V 4 bases, and 7 bases lay outside the gene matches. The CDR3 sequence is CASSPQGLAGLEQYF. In nucleotides, the CDR3 is TGTGCCAGCAGCCCACAGGGACTAGCGGGACTCGAGCAGTACTTC.

This chain connects TRBV7-9 to TRBJ2-5; 12 bases align to TRBD2. The CDR3 is made up of 17 amino acids. The V gene end was trimmed by 1 base and the J gene end by 1 base; junction bases not matched to a gene: 4. Germline lookup yields CDR1 SEHNR and CDR2 FQNEAQ (reference sequence). CDR3 nucleotide sequence: TGTGCCAGCAGCTTAGGACTAGCGGGAGAAACCCAAGAGACCCAGTACTTC. Translated: CASSLGLAGETQETQYF.

The chain combines TRBV29-1 with TRBJ2-2; the match to TRBD1 covers 10 bases. The CDR3 is made up of 13 amino acids. Unmatched junction bases numbered 4, after V lost 5 bases and J lost 7 bases. CDR1 is SQVTM, CDR2 ANQGSEA, per germline. The CDR3 DNA follows: TGCAGCGTTAGGGACAGGGGCGGCGGGGAGCTGTTTTTT. Protein: CSVRDRGGGELFF.

The V and J genes are TRBV5-1 and TRBJ2-6; no clear D. This CDR3 has 15 amino acids. V was clipped by 2 bases and J by 2 bases, with 8 bases between them. Germline V gene lookup returns CDR1 SGHRS and CDR2 YFSETQ. The CDR3 DNA reads TGCGCCAGCAGCTTAGAGCCTGCTGGGGCCAACGTCCTGACTTTC. This gives the protein CASSLEPAGANVLTF.

The rearrangement uses TRBV2 and TRBJ2-1; TRBD2 matches 9 bases. Germline CDR1 reads SNHLY; CDR2 reads FYNNEI. The V and J ends lost 7 bases and 6 bases, in that order; junction bases with no gene match: 10. This CDR3 region has 15 residues. The CDR3 nucleotides read TGTGCCAGCACCGAGGCGACTAGCGGATTCAATGAGCAGTTCTTC. Translating it yields CASTEATSGFNEQFF.